Presented here are 25 T cell receptor beta chains from one specimen sequenced in a study of cytomegalovirus exposure and HLA in healthy donors. With 60 Vbeta and 13 Jbeta primers, the PCR was carried out. TCRdb's copy holds only in-frame clones and misses some; the assay was immunoSEQ multiplex PCR. The sample totals 130,000 or so clones. The sequenced sample was PBMCs. The source of these receptors is a man aged 18 to 29 in good health and CMV-seronegative.

This chain links TRBV28 with TRBJ1-5; no clear D gene. The CDR3 contains 15 residues. From germline, CDR1 is MDHEN and CDR2 SYDVKM. The V end lost 8 bases, the J end lost 2 bases, and 16 bases lay between the germline ends. Here the CDR3 DNA reads TGTGCCAGCGTTTCCGGGTCCTGGGGCAATCAGCCCCAGCATTTT. Amino acids: CASVSGSWGNQPQHF.

The rearrangement links TRBV6-5 to TRBJ1-2; 7 bases match TRBD1. The CDR3 spans 13 residues. Losses at the gene ends were 5 bases for V and 5 bases for J; bases not matched to a gene: 5. Germline values: CDR1 MNHEY, CDR2 SVGAGI. In DNA, the CDR3 is TGTGCCAGCAGTAAGACAGGGATATATGGCTACACCTTC. Protein product: CASSKTGIYGYTF.

The rearrangement links TRBV28 to TRBJ1-5; D is perhaps TRBD1 (6 bases). V was cut by 2 bases and J by 6 bases, with 17 bases left in between. The CDR3 consists of 16 residues. Germline V gene data show CDR1 as MDHEN and CDR2 as SYDVKM. For the CDR3, the DNA is TGTGCCAGCAGTTTAGGATCGGGGGGCGAGAGTCAGCCCCAGCATTTT. Its translation: CASSLGSGGESQPQHF. The complete variable domain, with remaining parts taken from reference TRBV28 and TRBJ1-5, reads DVKVTQSSRYLVKRTGEKVFLECVQDMDHENMFWYRQDPGLGLRLIYFSYDVKMKEKGDIPEGYSVSREKKERFSLILESASTNQTSMYLCASSLGSGGESQPQHFGDGTRLSIL.

The chain has TRBV5-4 and TRBJ2-6; no definite D call. V was shortened by 5 bases and J by 4 bases, with 10 bases between the two germline ends. Germline V gives CDR1 SGHNT, CDR2 YYREEE (reference sequence). The CDR3 has 14 residues. DNA for the CDR3: TGTGCCAGCAGTAGAGAGGCCGGGGCCAACGTCCTGACTTTC. Its translation: CASSREAGANVLTF. The full variable domain, completed using reference TRBV5-4 and TRBJ2-6, is ETGVTQSPTHLIKTRGQQVTLRCSSQSGHNTVSWYQQALGQGPQFIFQYYREEENGRGNFPPRFSGLQFPNYSSELNVNALELDDSALYLCASSREAGANVLTFGAGSRLTVL.

The rearrangement joins TRBV23-1 to TRBJ1-5, with 8 bases lining up with TRBD1. Being an ORF, TRBV23-1 has a function that is uncertain. The CDR3 covers 16 residues. After removal of 7 bases from V and 5 bases from J, the junction contained 13 bases not matched to a gene. DNA of the CDR3: TGCGCCAGCATCGAACCCCAGGGGGCGGTTGATCAGCCCCAGCATTTT. Translating it yields CASIEPQGAVDQPQHF.

V is TRBV2 and J is TRBJ1-1, with D uncertain. V lost 5 bases to trimming and J lost 1 base, with 8 bases between them. This CDR3 has 13 amino acids. CDR1 SNHLY and CDR2 FYNNEI come from the germline V gene. DNA for the CDR3: TGTGCCAGCAGTACAGTTCAGAACACTGAAGCTTTCTTT. It codes for CASSTVQNTEAFF.

This chain links TRBV9 with TRBJ1-2; TRBD1 might be the D (5 bases). Germline loops: CDR1 SGDLS, CDR2 YYNGEE. V was clipped by 0 bases and J by 0 bases, with 12 bases between them. The CDR3 covers 16 residues. The CDR3 is CASSVDPTVANYGYTF. The CDR3 coding sequence is TGTGCCAGCAGCGTAGACCCGACAGTAGCTAACTATGGCTACACCTTC.

The chain combines TRBV1 with TRBJ2-5; TRBD2, the table's D call, was not compared with the DNA. TRBV1 is annotated as a pseudogene. The CDR3 loop spans 16 amino acids. The CDR3 sequence: CTSSQSNLAAQETQYF. CDR3 in DNA: TGCACCAGCAGCCAATCAAACCTAGCGGCACAAGAGACCCAGTACTTC.

The chain combines TRBV19 with TRBJ1-1; D not certain. Germline loops: CDR1 LNHDA, CDR2 SQIVND (reference sequence). This CDR3 has 15 residues. Trimming cost V 3 bases and J 3 bases, with 14 bases left between them. Written as DNA, the CDR3 is TGTGCCAGTAGTATCTCTCCGTCAGGATACACTGAAGCTTTCTTT. Translation: CASSISPSGYTEAFF.

The chain has TRBV25-1 and TRBJ1-2, with TRBD1 matching over 8 bases. The CDR3 contains 12 residues. Germline CDR1 MGHDK, CDR2 SYGVNS. CDR3 amino acids: CASGGAGYGYTF. CDR3 nucleotide sequence: TGTGCTTCAGGGGGCGCTGGCTATGGCTACACCTTC.

This chain joins TRBV20-1 and TRBJ2-7; maybe TRBD2 (7 bases). The CDR3 contains 11 residues. Deletions cut 6 bases from V and 7 bases from J, with 13 bases between. Germline CDR1 is DFQATT and CDR2 is SNEGSKA (reference sequence). CDR3 nucleotide sequence: TGCAGTGCCGAGGGGGGGCTTGAGCAGTACTTC. This encodes CSAEGGLEQYF.

The chain links TRBV6-1 to TRBJ1-1, with TRBD1 identical over 7 bases. Trimming took 7 bases from V and 0 from J; bases not matched to a gene: 5. This CDR3 has 14 residues. Germline V gene sequence: CDR1 MNHNS, CDR2 SASEGT. The CDR3 spells CASIGTALNTEAFF. The CDR3 region has the DNA TGTGCCAGCATAGGGACAGCCCTGAACACTGAAGCTTTCTTT.

This rearrangement joins TRBV15 to TRBJ2-4, with D uncertain. Trimming removed 1 base from V and 6 bases from J, with 10 bases in between. The CDR3 consists of 14 residues. Germline lookup yields CDR1 LNHNV and CDR2 YYDKDF (reference sequence). The CDR3 region has the DNA TGTGCCACCAGCAGAGTGTTGGGCATAAACATTCAGTACTTC. Its protein is CATSRVLGINIQYF.

This chain uses TRBV19 with TRBJ2-7; D is possibly TRBD2 (6 bases). The CDR3 sequence is 16 residues long. V lost 3 bases to trimming and J lost 2 bases, with 17 bases between them. Germline CDR1 and CDR2: LNHDA and SQIVND (reference sequence). This CDR3 reads CASSIGMAGRTYEQYF. The CDR3 DNA reads as TGTGCCAGTAGTATTGGGATGGCGGGACGAACCTACGAGCAGTACTTC.

V gene TRBV7-9 combines with J gene TRBJ1-2; D remains unclear. Trimming removed 1 base from V and 10 bases from J, with 10 bases in between. There are 12 residues in the CDR3. The germline V gene encodes CDR1 SEHNR and CDR2 FQNEAQ (reference sequence). The chain's CDR3 is CASSLGEGSYTF. The CDR3 DNA reads as TGTGCCAGCAGCTTAGGGGAGGGCTCCTACACCTTC.

This chain links TRBV29-1 with TRBJ2-1; 8 nucleotides align to TRBD2. V shed 4 bases, J shed 10 bases, and the junction held 9 bases outside the gene matches. There are 13 residues in the CDR3. Germline V gene data show CDR1 as SQVTM and CDR2 as ANQGSEA. Written as DNA, the CDR3 is TGCAGCGTTGTTCGAGCGGGAGAGTTAGAGCAGTTCTTC. It codes for CSVVRAGELEQFF.

V and J are TRBV15 and TRBJ2-3; D uncertain. The CDR3 loop spans 14 amino acids. Per germline, CDR1 LNHNV and CDR2 YYDKDF (reference sequence). With 3 bases removed from V and 0 bases from J, the gap between germline ends came to 7 bases. This CDR3 reads CATSSAYSTDTQYF. The CDR3 DNA sequence: TGTGCCACCAGCAGTGCGTACAGCACAGATACGCAGTATTTT.

A note on this clone: Sequence at one end of the junction differs from germline and may be a read error. The chain combines TRBV7-7 with TRBJ2-5; 11 nucleotides match TRBD1. Germline CDR1 SSHAT, CDR2 FNYEAQ (reference sequence). The CDR3 length is 17 residues. CDR3 coding DNA: TGTGCTAGCAGCTTCGGTTTTAGGACAGGGGGCGGCGAGACCCAGTACTTC. This gives the protein CASSFGFRTGGGETQYF.

The gene calls are TRBV5-4 and TRBJ1-1, with TRBD1 matching over 12 bases. The V gene's germline CDR1 is SGHNT and CDR2 YYREEE (reference sequence). The CDR3 consists of 13 residues. V lost 10 bases and J lost 10; bases outside the gene matches: 11. This CDR3 reads CASNLPGQGAAFF. In nucleotides, the CDR3 is TGTGCCTCGAACTTACCGGGACAGGGGGCAGCTTTCTTT.

The chain is built from TRBV28 and TRBJ1-2, with 8 bases that match TRBD1. Germline V lookup: CDR1 MDHEN, CDR2 SYDVKM. Losses at the gene ends were 6 bases for V and 7 bases for J; bases not matched to a gene: 10. This CDR3 has 14 amino acids. The CDR3 reads CASSPGTGIIGYTF. DNA of the CDR3: TGTGCCAGCAGCCCAGGGACAGGCATTATTGGCTACACCTTC.

V is TRBV5-1 and J is TRBJ2-1; TRBD2 matches at 13 bases. V gave up 3 bases and J gave up 3 bases; unmatched junction bases: 12. Germline CDR1 is SGHRS and CDR2 is YFSETQ. The CDR3 has 19 residues. The CDR3 loop is CASSSGGVGLAGYYNEQFF. In nucleotides, the CDR3 is TGCGCCAGCAGCTCGGGAGGGGTGGGACTAGCGGGATACTACAATGAGCAGTTCTTC.

V is TRBV4-3 and J is TRBJ2-7; the D gene is possibly TRBD1 (6 bases). Trimming cost V 4 bases and J 3 bases, with 16 bases left between them. The CDR3 totals 15 residues. Per the germline V gene, CDR1 is LGHNA and CDR2 is YSLEER. The CDR3 protein is CASSLETGAVYEQYF. The CDR3 bases are TGCGCCAGCAGCCTGGAGACAGGTGCGGTCTACGAGCAGTACTTC.

V is TRBV4-3 and J is TRBJ2-1, with 7 bases matching TRBD2. Trimming removed 1 base from V and 13 bases from J; junction bases left unmatched: 4. The CDR3 extends over 12 amino acids. Germline values: CDR1 LGHNA, CDR2 YSLEER. CDR3 nucleotides: TGCGCCAGCAGCCAAGTTGGGGGGGAACAGTTCTTC. This sequence encodes CASSQVGGEQFF.

V usage is TRBV5-8 and J usage is TRBJ1-2; 9 nucleotides align to TRBD1. Unmatched junction bases numbered 1, after V lost 0 bases and J lost 4 bases. Germline V lookup: CDR1 SGHTS, CDR2 YDEGEE. The CDR3 spans 14 residues. CDR3 loop: CASSLEDRGYGYTF. In DNA, the CDR3 is TGTGCCAGCAGCTTGGAGGACAGGGGCTATGGCTACACCTTC. The full variable domain, rest sourced from reference TRBV5-8 and TRBJ1-2, is EAGVTQSPTHLIKTRGQQATLRCSPISGHTSVYWYQQALGLGLQFLLWYDEGEERNRGNFPPRFSGRQFPNYSSELNVNALELEDSALYLCASSLEDRGYGYTFGSGTRLTVV.

V is TRBV7-6 and J is TRBJ2-2; 12 positions match TRBD2. The CDR3 runs 16 residues. CDR1 is SGHVS and CDR2 is FNYEAQ in the germline V gene. Trimming removed 7 bases from V and 5 bases from J; junction bases left unmatched: 8. The chain's CDR3 is CASTRLAGDYTGELFF. The CDR3 DNA reads TGTGCCAGCACCCGACTAGCGGGAGATTATACCGGGGAGCTGTTTTTT.